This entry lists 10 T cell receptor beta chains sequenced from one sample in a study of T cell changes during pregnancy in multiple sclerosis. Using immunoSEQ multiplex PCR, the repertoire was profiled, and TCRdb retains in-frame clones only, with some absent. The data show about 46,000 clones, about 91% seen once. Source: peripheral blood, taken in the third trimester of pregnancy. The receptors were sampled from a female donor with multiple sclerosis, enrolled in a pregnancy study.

CDR3 nucleotides: TGTGCCAGCAGCCAAGAGGTTCGAGGGTTCAGTGGCAATCAGCCCCAGCATTTT. Encoded protein: CASSQEVRGFSGNQPQHF. The V gene is TRBV4-2, the J gene TRBJ1-5; D is unclear. Germline V gene data show CDR1 as LGHNA and CDR2 as YNFKEQ. V was clipped by 0 bases and J by 2 bases, with 17 bases between them. The CDR3 is made up of 18 amino acids.

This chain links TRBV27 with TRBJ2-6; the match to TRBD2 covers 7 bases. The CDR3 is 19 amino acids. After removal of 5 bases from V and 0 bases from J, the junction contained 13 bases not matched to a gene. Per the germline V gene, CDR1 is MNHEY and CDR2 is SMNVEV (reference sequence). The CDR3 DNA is TGTGCCAGCAGTCCCGCGGGGGTAGTTCTCATCTCTGGGGCCAACGTCCTGACTTTC. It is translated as CASSPAGVVLISGANVLTF.

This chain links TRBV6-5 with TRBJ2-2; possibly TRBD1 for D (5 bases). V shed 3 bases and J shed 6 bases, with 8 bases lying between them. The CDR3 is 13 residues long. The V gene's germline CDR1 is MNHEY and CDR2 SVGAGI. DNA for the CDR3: TGTGCCAGCAGTTATCAGGGTCCCGGGGAGCTGTTTTTT. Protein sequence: CASSYQGPGELFF.

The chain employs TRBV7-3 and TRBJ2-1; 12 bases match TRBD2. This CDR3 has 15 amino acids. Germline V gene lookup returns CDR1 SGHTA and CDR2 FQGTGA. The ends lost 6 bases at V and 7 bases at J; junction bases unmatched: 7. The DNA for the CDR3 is TGTGCCAGCAGTTCTAGCGGGAGGGTCTGGAATGAGCAGTTCTTC. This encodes CASSSSGRVWNEQFF.

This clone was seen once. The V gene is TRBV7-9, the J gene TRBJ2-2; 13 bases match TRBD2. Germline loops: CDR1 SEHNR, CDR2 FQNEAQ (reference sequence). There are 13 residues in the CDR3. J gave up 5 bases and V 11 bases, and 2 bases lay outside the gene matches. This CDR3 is CAGGLAGTGELFF. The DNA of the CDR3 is TGTGCCGGGGGACTAGCGGGAACCGGGGAGCTGTTTTTT.

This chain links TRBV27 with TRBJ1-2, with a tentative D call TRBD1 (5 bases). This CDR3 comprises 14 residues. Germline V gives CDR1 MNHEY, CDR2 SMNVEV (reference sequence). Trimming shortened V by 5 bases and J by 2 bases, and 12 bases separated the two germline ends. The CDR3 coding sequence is TGTGCCAGCAGTGCGTATCAGGGAAACTATGGCTACACCTTC. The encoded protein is CASSAYQGNYGYTF.

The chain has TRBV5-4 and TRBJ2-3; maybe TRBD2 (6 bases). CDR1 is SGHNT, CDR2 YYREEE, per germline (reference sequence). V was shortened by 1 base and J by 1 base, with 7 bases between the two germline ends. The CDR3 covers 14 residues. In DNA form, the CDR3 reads TGTGCCAGCAGCTTGCCGGGGGGCACAGATACGCAGTATTTT. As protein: CASSLPGGTDTQYF.

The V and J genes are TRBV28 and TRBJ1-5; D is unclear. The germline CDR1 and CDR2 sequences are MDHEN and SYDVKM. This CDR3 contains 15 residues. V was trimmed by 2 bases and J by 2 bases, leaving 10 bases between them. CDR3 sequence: CASSLRGSGNQPQHF. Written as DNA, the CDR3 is TGTGCCAGCAGTTTAAGAGGGTCCGGCAATCAGCCCCAGCATTTT.

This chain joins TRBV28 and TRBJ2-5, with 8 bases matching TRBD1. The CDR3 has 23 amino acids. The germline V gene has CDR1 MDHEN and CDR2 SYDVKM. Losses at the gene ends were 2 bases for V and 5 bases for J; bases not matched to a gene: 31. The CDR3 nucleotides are TGTGCCAGCAGTTTACCAACCAACGGCTTACAGGGGGTGGTTGTAAGGGGTGGGGAGACCCAGTACTTC. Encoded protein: CASSLPTNGLQGVVVRGGETQYF.

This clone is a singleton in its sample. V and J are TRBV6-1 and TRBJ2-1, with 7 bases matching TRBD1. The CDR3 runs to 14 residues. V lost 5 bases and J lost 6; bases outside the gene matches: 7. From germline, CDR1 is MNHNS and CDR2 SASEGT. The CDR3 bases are TGTGCCAGCAGTCCCGGGACAGTAGGCAATGAGCAGTTCTTC. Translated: CASSPGTVGNEQFF.